This TCR beta chain comes out of a study of blood T cell repertoires in COVID-19. The CDR3 consists of 15 residues. Trimming took off 11 bases at V and 5 bases at J, with 24 bases between the two ends. From germline, CDR1 is MDHEN and CDR2 SYDVKM. Original analysis: Amplified reference gene primers provided the basis for estimating nucleated cell counts. Generated by immunoSEQ multiplex PCR, the TCRdb table keeps only in-frame clones and is missing some. V and J calls and clone size are copied from that table; D and trimming were computed from the DNA. The data contain approximately 290,000 clones, around 82% of them singletons.

This clonotype was obtained from a human donor with COVID-19, enrolled during active disease. The donor label of this sample is uncertain. The specimen sequenced was peripheral blood. The genes are TRBV28 and TRBJ1-2; TRBD1 is a possible D gene (5 bases). This CDR3 is CAGRRGGGSEYGYTF. CDR3 DNA sequence: TGTGCCGGAAGACGTGGGGGAGGCTCGGAGTATGGCTACACCTTC.